Below, one T cell receptor (beta chain) is given with its context. This specimen belongs to a study of blood T cell repertoires in COVID-19. On the study more broadly: PBMCs, B-cell-depleted T cells, or T cells provided the cDNA or gDNA that made up the material.

Authors' analysis steps: Estimation of nucleated cell counts was performed using reference gene primer amplification. This table comes from immunoSEQ multiplex PCR, and its TCRdb copy is limited to in-frame clones, with some not included. The DNA was the basis for D and trimming; V, J and clone size are from that table. The sample lists a few hundred thousand clones, 87% occurring once. The cohort comprised adults aged roughly 18 to 95 years residing in approximately 25 US areas. Cohorts were based on clinical histories the participants reported. Sequences were obtained from PBMCs or T cells enriched from blood (not recorded which). This receptor was identified in a man aged 18 to 29 with acute COVID-19.

Here the CDR3 DNA reads TGTGCCAGCAGCGGCGGGTCAGGCCAAGAGACCCAGTACTTC. Its protein is CASSGGSGQETQYF. The rearrangement links TRBV9 to TRBJ2-5; the D gene is possibly TRBD2 (5 bases). This CDR3 comprises 14 residues. Germline V gene sequence: CDR1 SGDLS, CDR2 YYNGEE. The V gene lost 3 bases and the J gene lost 1 base, with 10 bases spanning the gap.